The clone carrying this T cell receptor (beta chain) was observed a handful of times. Its antigen is as yet unknown. With a J-beta primer mix and a sample-barcoded 5' primer, a second PCR ran roughly 6 to 12 cycles. TCRdb used MiXCR to reprocess the 5' RACE reads, holding one entry per CDR3 protein. The profile shows about 930,000 distinct CDR3 sequences, roughly 29% of them singletons. Germline CDR1 reads SGHRS; CDR2 reads YFSETQ. CDR3 size: 15 residues. Trimming took 0 bases from V and 5 from J, leaving 13 bases between them. The data derive from a study of blood T cells in healthy people across ages. General study results and limits: The CMV status of each donor remained undetermined, and this could have confounded shifts in expanded clonotypes.

The data were also submitted as part of a second study, on T cells of mothers and their children.

Sequencing was performed on blood. The chain recombines TRBV5-1 with TRBJ2-3, with no clear D. The sequence came from a woman in her 40s in good health. CDR3 protein: CASSLGDFRGDTQYF. The DNA for the CDR3 is TGCGCCAGCAGCTTGGGAGACTTCCGAGGAGATACGCAGTATTTT.